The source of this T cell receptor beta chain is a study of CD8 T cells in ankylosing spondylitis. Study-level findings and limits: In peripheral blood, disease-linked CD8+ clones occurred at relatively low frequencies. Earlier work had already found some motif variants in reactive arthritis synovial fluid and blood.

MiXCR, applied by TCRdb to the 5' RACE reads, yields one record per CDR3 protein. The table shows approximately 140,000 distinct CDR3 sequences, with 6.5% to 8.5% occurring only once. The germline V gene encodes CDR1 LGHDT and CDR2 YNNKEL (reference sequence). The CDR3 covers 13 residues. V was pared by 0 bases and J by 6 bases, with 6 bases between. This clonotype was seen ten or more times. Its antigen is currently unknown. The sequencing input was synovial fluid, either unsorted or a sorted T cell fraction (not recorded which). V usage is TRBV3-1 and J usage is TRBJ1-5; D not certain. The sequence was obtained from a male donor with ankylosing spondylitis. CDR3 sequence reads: CASSQDISQPQHF. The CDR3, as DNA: TGTGCCAGCAGCCAAGATATCAGTCAGCCCCAGCATTTT.